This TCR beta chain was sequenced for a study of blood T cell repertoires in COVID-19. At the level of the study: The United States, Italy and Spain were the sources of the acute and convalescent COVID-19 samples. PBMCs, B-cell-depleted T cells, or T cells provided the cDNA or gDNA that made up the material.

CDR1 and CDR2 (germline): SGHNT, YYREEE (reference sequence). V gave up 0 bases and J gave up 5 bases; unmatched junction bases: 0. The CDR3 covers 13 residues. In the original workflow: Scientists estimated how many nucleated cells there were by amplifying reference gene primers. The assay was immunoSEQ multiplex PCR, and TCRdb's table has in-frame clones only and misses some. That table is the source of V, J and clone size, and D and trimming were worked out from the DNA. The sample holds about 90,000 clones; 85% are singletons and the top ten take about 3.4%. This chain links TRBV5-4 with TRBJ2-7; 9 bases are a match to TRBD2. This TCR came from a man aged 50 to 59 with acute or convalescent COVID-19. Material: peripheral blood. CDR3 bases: TGTGCCAGCAGCTTGGCTAGCGGGAACGAGCAGTACTTC. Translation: CASSLASGNEQYF.